The 13 T cell receptor beta chains below all came from one sample that was sequenced in a study of blood T cells in healthy people across ages. A J-beta primer mix and a sample-barcoded 5' primer were used in a second PCR of roughly 6 to 12 cycles. Each CDR3 protein is one row after TCRdb ran MiXCR on the 5' RACE reads. The table records 1,500,000 or so distinct CDR3 sequences, approximately 59% of them present only once. The sample consisted of blood. The receptors here all came from a man between 18 and 35 years old in good health.

J is TRBJ1-2 and V is TRBV7-2, with 8 bases lining up with TRBD1. The CDR3 covers 14 residues. V was pared by 6 bases and J by 6 bases, with 9 bases of the junction left unmatched. In germline, CDR1 is SGHTA, CDR2 FQGNSA. The CDR3 spells CASSPRQGSHGYTF. The CDR3 DNA follows: TGTGCCAGCAGTCCGAGACAGGGGAGTCATGGCTACACCTTC.

The chain joins TRBV6-5 to TRBJ2-7; 8 nucleotides match TRBD2. CDR1 is MNHEY, CDR2 SVGAGI, per germline. Germline trimming cut 6 bases from V and 3 bases from J; bases unmatched to any gene: 10. The CDR3 contains 15 residues. The CDR3 coding sequence is TGTGCCAGCAGCCCGAGACCGGGACTAGTCTACGAGCAGTACTTC. Translated, it gives CASSPRPGLVYEQYF.

This chain links TRBV6-5 with TRBJ2-1, with 7 bases aligning to TRBD2. The CDR3 consists of 15 residues. The V segment lost 10 bases and the J segment 3 bases; nucleotides outside the gene matches: 12. The germline CDR1 and CDR2 sequences are MNHEY and SVGAGI. The CDR3 DNA sequence: TGTGCCACAGGGAGGGGCGGGCGGATCTACAATGAGCAGTTCTTC. Amino acid sequence: CATGRGGRIYNEQFF.

The chain joins TRBV4-3 to TRBJ2-1, with 7 bases aligning to TRBD2. Germline CDR1 and CDR2: LGHNA and YSLEER. The CDR3 spans 14 residues. The junction had 8 bases not matched to a gene; V was cut back by 4 bases and J by 8 bases. CDR3 sequence reads: CASSPRDREDEQFF. The CDR3 DNA reads as TGCGCCAGCAGCCCCCGGGACCGGGAGGATGAGCAGTTCTTC.

The chain links TRBV2 to TRBJ2-2; TRBD1 aligns across 9 bases. J gave up 10 bases and V 8 bases, and 14 bases lay outside the gene matches. Germline-derived CDR1 and CDR2 are SNHLY and FYNNEI. The CDR3 totals 15 residues. The CDR3 coding sequence is TGTGCCAGCCTCAAGGACAGGGGCCGCGCCGTGGAGCTGTTTTTT. It codes for CASLKDRGRAVELFF.

This clonotype was detected only once. The chain employs TRBV27 and TRBJ2-7, with 7 nucleotides matching TRBD1. V trimming: 7 bases; J trimming: 2 bases; junction bases outside the gene matches: 14. The germline V gene has CDR1 MNHEY and CDR2 SMNVEV (reference sequence). CDR3 length: 16 residues. CDR3 amino acids: CASKRTRDRVPYEQYF. The DNA for the CDR3 is TGTGCCAGCAAGCGAACTCGGGACAGAGTCCCCTACGAGCAGTACTTC.

The chain combines TRBV4-1 with TRBJ2-5; 11 bases fit TRBD2. Germline trimming cut 1 base from V and 4 bases from J; bases unmatched to any gene: 5. This CDR3 region has 16 residues. Germline loops: CDR1 MGHRA, CDR2 YSYEKL. This CDR3 reads CASSQVFLAGGETQYF. The CDR3 region has the DNA TGCGCCAGCAGCCAAGTTTTCCTAGCGGGAGGAGAGACCCAGTACTTC.

The chain employs TRBV20-1 and TRBJ2-7; D remains ambiguous. The CDR3 is 13 amino acids. V lost 3 bases, J lost 2 bases, and 11 bases lay in between. Germline-derived CDR1 and CDR2 are DFQATT and SNEGSKA (reference sequence). DNA for the CDR3: TGCAGTGCTAGGCCTGGGTTTCCCTACGAGCAGTACTTC. Amino acid sequence: CSARPGFPYEQYF.

The genes are TRBV4-1 and TRBJ1-4; D remains unclear. Germline loops: CDR1 MGHRA, CDR2 YSYEKL. The germline V and J ends were trimmed by 1 base and 6 bases, with 6 bases remaining between them. This CDR3 is 13 amino acids long. CDR3 nucleotide sequence: TGCGCCAGCAGCCAAGGACTTTATGAAAAACTGTTTTTT. This sequence encodes CASSQGLYEKLFF.

The chain recombines TRBV28 with TRBJ2-5; TRBD2 might be the D (5 bases). The CDR3 runs to 14 residues. Trimming shortened V by 5 bases and J by 11 bases, and 21 bases separated the two germline ends. Looked up from germline, CDR1 is MDHEN and CDR2 is SYDVKM. CDR3 DNA sequence: TGTGCCAGCAGTGTATACCGACGTAGTTGGGAGCAGTACTTC. It codes for CASSVYRRSWEQYF.

The J gene is TRBJ2-2, the V gene TRBV4-2; no firm D call. V was pared by 0 bases and J by 3 bases, with 5 bases between. Germline values: CDR1 LGHNA, CDR2 YNFKEQ. This CDR3 contains 14 residues. For the CDR3, the DNA is TGTGCCAGCAGCCAAGAACAGTACACCGGGGAGCTGTTTTTT. Residues: CASSQEQYTGELFF.

This clonotype came up once. V and J are TRBV6-1 and TRBJ1-1; D gene unclear. The CDR3 has 15 residues. V was clipped by 5 bases and J by 6 bases, with 19 bases between them. Germline assignment: CDR1 MNHNS and CDR2 SASEGT. CDR3 in amino acids: CASSPRTAEYAEAFF. The CDR3, as DNA: TGTGCCAGCAGTCCCCGGACTGCTGAGTACGCTGAAGCTTTCTTT.

The rearrangement joins TRBV20-1 to TRBJ1-2; D is undetermined. Trimming took off 4 bases at V and 0 bases at J, with 6 bases between the two ends. In germline, CDR1 is DFQATT, CDR2 SNEGSKA (reference sequence). CDR3 size: 12 residues. CDR3 nucleotides: TGCAGTGCTACGAGCCCTAACTATGGCTACACCTTC. This sequence encodes CSATSPNYGYTF.